The TCR beta chain described here comes from a study of blood T cell repertoires in COVID-19. About the study: Whether acute or convalescent, the COVID-19 samples came from the United States, Italy and Spain.

Clones were sequenced by immunoSEQ multiplex PCR, and TCRdb holds only the in-frame ones, with some missing. The sample shows roughly 230,000 clones, just under 90% of them seen only once. Germline V gene sequence: CDR1 MNHEY, CDR2 SVGAGI. The CDR3 consists of 13 residues. The V gene end was trimmed by 9 bases and the J gene end by 5 bases; junction bases not matched to a gene: 9. In terms of age and location, participants ranged from about 18 to 89 years and lived in under 30 US areas. This TCR was sampled from a woman in her 30s with acute COVID-19. The specimen was PBMCs or T cells enriched from blood (not recorded which). The chain recombines TRBV6-5 with TRBJ2-5; 7 nucleotides line up with TRBD1. In DNA, the CDR3 is TGTGCCAGGGCTAGGGGGCGCGGTGAGACCCAGTACTTC. Its protein is CARARGRGETQYF.